These 11 T cell receptor beta chains were sequenced from one sample in a study of memory CD4+ T cells and cytomegalovirus serostatus. The table came from immunoSEQ multiplex PCR; TCRdb's copy has only in-frame clones and leaves some out. The data show nearly 60,000 clones, with roughly 77% seen just once and roughly 1% held by the top ten. The sort gate was single viable CD3+CD4+CD8-CD45RO+ cells for memory CD4+ T cells. Material: memory CD4+ T cells from blood. Receptors originate from an adult in good health and CMV-seronegative.

The V and J genes are TRBV7-3 and TRBJ2-2, with 9 bases that match TRBD2. The V segment lost 5 bases and the J segment 6 bases; nucleotides outside the gene matches: 7. CDR1 is SGHTA, CDR2 FQGTGA, per germline. The CDR3 is 15 amino acids. The CDR3, as DNA: TGTGCCAGCAGCCAAGACGTAGCGGGAGCCGGGGAGCTGTTTTTT. This encodes CASSQDVAGAGELFF. The full variable domain, in which reference TRBV7-3 and TRBJ2-2 provide the parts outside the CDR3, is GAGVSQTPSNKVTEKGKYVELRCDPISGHTALYWYRQSLGQGPEFLIYFQGTGAADDSGLPNDRFFAVRPEGSVSTLKIQRTERGDSAVYLCASSQDVAGAGELFFGEGSRLTVL.

The chain uses TRBV4-3 and TRBJ2-7; perhaps D is TRBD1 or TRBD2 (5 bases each). Looked up from germline, CDR1 is LGHNA and CDR2 is YSLEER. V was pared by 1 base and J by 2 bases, with 15 bases between. The CDR3 totals 16 residues. The CDR3 DNA follows: TGCGCCAGCAGCCAAGGTCCGGGACGGCAGACCTACGAGCAGTACTTC. Protein: CASSQGPGRQTYEQYF.

The rearrangement joins TRBV7-3 to TRBJ2-1; D gene ambiguous. Trimming cost V 3 bases and J 9 bases, with 12 bases left between them. The CDR3 has 13 amino acids. Germline CDR1 reads SGHTA; CDR2 reads FQGTGA. The CDR3 bases are TGTGCCAGCAGCTTCGACGGGCGTAGTGAGCAGTTCTTC. Translating it yields CASSFDGRSEQFF.

CDR3 region: CASSPGGLAGVYEQFF. CDR3 nucleotide sequence: TGCGCCAGCAGCCCGGGGGGGCTAGCGGGAGTTTATGAGCAGTTCTTC. V gene TRBV5-1 combines with J gene TRBJ2-1; 10 positions match TRBD2. Trimming at V came to 4 bases and at J to 8 bases, leaving 12 bases not matched to a gene. From germline, CDR1 is SGHRS and CDR2 YFSETQ. The CDR3 runs 16 residues.

In this sample, this clone turned up once. The chain joins TRBV15 to TRBJ1-4; D gene uncertain. Germline V gives CDR1 LNHNV, CDR2 YYDKDF (reference sequence). V gave up 1 base and J gave up 5 bases, with 11 bases separating them. CDR3 length equals 15 residues. The CDR3 is CATSRGNGRNEKLFF. The DNA for the CDR3 is TGTGCCACCAGCAGAGGTAACGGACGAAATGAAAAACTGTTTTTT.

The genes are TRBV19 and TRBJ2-3; the D is unclear. The CDR3 is made up of 12 amino acids. Per the germline V gene, CDR1 is LNHDA and CDR2 is SQIVND (reference sequence). Trimming left V 5 bases short and J 1 base short, with 4 bases between. The CDR3 here is CASSPRTDTQYF. CDR3 sequence (DNA): TGTGCCAGTAGTCCACGCACAGATACGCAGTATTTT.

This clone was seen a single time. The chain recombines TRBV7-6 with TRBJ1-3; possibly TRBD1 for D (5 bases). The CDR3 is made up of 17 amino acids. Germline V gene sequence: CDR1 SGHVS, CDR2 FNYEAQ. V lost 1 base and J 3 bases, leaving 16 bases between the germline ends. This CDR3 is CASSLGLGVLSGNTIYF. CDR3 nucleotide sequence: TGTGCCAGCAGCTTAGGGTTGGGGGTCTTGAGTGGAAACACCATATATTTT.

This chain uses TRBV6-1 with TRBJ2-1; 10 bases align to TRBD2. V lost 0 bases, J lost 4 bases, and 0 bases stayed unmatched. This CDR3 region has 15 residues. Germline-derived CDR1 and CDR2 are MNHNS and SASEGT. The CDR3 DNA sequence: TGTGCCAGCAGTGAAGCTAGCGGGGGGTACAATGAGCAGTTCTTC. It yields the protein CASSEASGGYNEQFF.

This clone has a single count. The V gene is TRBV7-3, the J gene TRBJ1-1; D possibly corresponds to TRBD1 (5 bases). The ends were cut back, 6 bases at V and 1 base at J, with 15 bases in the middle. From germline, CDR1 is SGHTA and CDR2 FQGTGA. CDR3 length equals 15 residues. CDR3 sequence (DNA): TGTGCCAGCAGTCCAACCGTCGGGGCGAACACTGAAGCTTTCTTT. Translation gives CASSPTVGANTEAFF.

This clone was detected a few times. CDR3 sequence reads: CAWGKGIADTEAFF. The CDR3 DNA reads as TGTGCCTGGGGGAAGGGAATCGCAGACACTGAAGCTTTCTTT. V is TRBV30 and J is TRBJ1-1; D remains unclear. The germline V gene encodes CDR1 GTSNPN and CDR2 SVGIG (reference sequence). CDR3 length equals 14 residues. The germline V and J ends were trimmed by 5 bases and 3 bases, with 16 bases remaining between them.

The chain uses TRBV30 and TRBJ2-1, with TRBD1 as a possible D gene (5 bases). Per the germline V gene, CDR1 is GTSNPN and CDR2 is SVGIG (reference sequence). V was cut by 2 bases and J by 1 base, with 12 bases left in between. This CDR3 contains 15 residues. CDR3 amino acids: CAWSMKGASYNEQFF. CDR3 coding DNA: TGTGCCTGGAGTATGAAAGGGGCGTCCTACAATGAGCAGTTCTTC. Drawing the rest from reference TRBV30 and TRBJ2-1, the complete variable domain is SQTIHQWPATLVQPVGSPLSLECTVEGTSNPNLYWYRQAAGRGLQLLFYSVGIGQISSEVPQNLSASRPQDRQFILSSKKLLLSDSGFYLCAWSMKGASYNEQFFGPGTRLTVL.